Below, 12 T cell receptor beta chains from the same sample are listed, as sequenced in a study of T-cell memory formation after mild COVID-19. TCRdb reprocessed the 5' RACE reads via MiXCR and lists one record per CDR3 protein. The sample has tens of thousands of distinct CDR3 sequences, about 15% seen once. The sample taken for sequencing was PBMCs or a T cell subset sorted from them (not recorded which). These receptors were taken from a man aged 18 to 35 who had mild COVID-19 (a few samples of this study predate the infection). Cell type and time point are not known.

This chain uses TRBV7-2 with TRBJ2-2; D remains ambiguous. CDR1 is SGHTA, CDR2 FQGNSA, per germline. Trimming stripped 4 bases from V and 4 bases from J, with 16 bases between. This CDR3 has 16 amino acids. The CDR3 loop is CASSSWSGALTGELFF. The CDR3 DNA follows: TGTGCCAGCAGCTCATGGTCGGGTGCCCTCACCGGGGAGCTGTTTTTT. The variable domain in full, completed from reference TRBV7-2 and TRBJ2-2, reads GAGVSQSPSNKVTEKGKDVELRCDPISGHTALYWYRQSLGQGLEFLIYFQGNSAPDKSGLPSDRFSAERTGGSVSTLTIQRTQQEDSAVYLCASSSWSGALTGELFFGEGSRLTVL.

This chain links TRBV2 with TRBJ1-4; unclear D gene. The germline V and J ends were trimmed by 0 bases and 15 bases, with 11 bases remaining between them. This CDR3 is 12 amino acids long. Germline V gene sequence: CDR1 SNHLY, CDR2 FYNNEI. In DNA, the CDR3 is TGTGCCAGCAGTGAAGCCATTCGGGTATTGTTTTTT. It codes for CASSEAIRVLFF.

The V and J genes are TRBV20-1 and TRBJ2-1; either TRBD1 or TRBD2 may supply D (6 bases each). Germline loops: CDR1 DFQATT, CDR2 SNEGSKA (reference sequence). The CDR3 has 10 residues. As DNA, the CDR3 is TGCAGGACGGGGGCGGATGAGCAGTTCTTC. This encodes CRTGADEQFF.

This clonotype has a handful of counts. The chain carries TRBV29-1 and TRBJ1-5; D gene unclear. Germline-derived CDR1 and CDR2 are SQVTM and ANQGSEA. This CDR3 has 11 amino acids. V gave up 0 bases and J gave up 7 bases, with 4 bases separating them. The CDR3 here is CSVEEYQPQHF. In nucleotides, the CDR3 is TGCAGCGTTGAAGAGTACCAGCCCCAGCATTTT.

The chain couples TRBV6-2 or TRBV6-3 to TRBJ2-7, with a weak D call TRBD1 (6 bases). Per the germline V gene, CDR1 is MNHEY and CDR2 is SVGEGT. This CDR3 region has 14 residues. The ends were cut back, 6 bases at V and 9 bases at J, with 21 bases in the middle. CDR3 sequence: CASRTGTWTKGQYF. The CDR3 DNA sequence: TGTGCCAGCAGAACCGGGACATGGACGAAAGGGCAGTACTTC.

The rearrangement uses TRBV20-1 and TRBJ1-6, with a possible D match to TRBD1 (5 bases). Trimming removed 1 base from V and 7 bases from J, with 11 bases in between. The length of the CDR3 is 14 residues. CDR1 is DFQATT and CDR2 is SNEGSKA in the germline V gene (reference sequence). CDR3 sequence: CSARVGPTNSPLHF. The CDR3 DNA sequence: TGCAGTGCTAGAGTGGGGCCGACCAATTCACCCCTCCACTTT.

The chain couples TRBV19 to TRBJ2-7; 8 nucleotides align to TRBD1. CDR3 size: 15 residues. CDR1 and CDR2 (germline): LNHDA, SQIVND (reference sequence). Trimming took 5 bases from V and 3 from J; bases not matched to a gene: 9. CDR3 residues: CASSLRGDRGYEQYF. CDR3 coding DNA: TGTGCCAGTAGTTTAAGGGGCGACAGGGGCTACGAGCAGTACTTC.

This clonotype has at least ten counts. The V call is TRBV19, the J call TRBJ1-1; 7 nucleotides agree with TRBD1. Germline trimming cut 7 bases from V and 0 bases from J; bases unmatched to any gene: 11. The CDR3 consists of 16 residues. Germline CDR1 LNHDA, CDR2 SQIVND (reference sequence). The DNA for the CDR3 is TGTGCCAGTACCGACGGGACAGACCGAATGAACACTGAAGCTTTCTTT. It codes for CASTDGTDRMNTEAFF.

This clonotype was found a few times. The chain recombines TRBV9 with TRBJ2-7, with a weak D call TRBD1 (6 bases). Germline V gives CDR1 SGDLS, CDR2 YYNGEE. With 0 bases removed from V and 3 bases from J, the gap between germline ends came to 13 bases. This CDR3 has 15 amino acids. The CDR3 coding sequence is TGTGCCAGCAGCGTAGCCTCGGGACAATACTACGAGCAGTACTTC. Amino acid sequence: CASSVASGQYYEQYF.

The chain uses TRBV12-3 or TRBV12-4 and TRBJ2-5, with D possibly TRBD2 on 6 matching bases. The germline V and J ends were trimmed by 6 bases and 2 bases, with 25 bases remaining between them. The CDR3 contains 18 residues. The CDR3 sequence is CASRPTMTSATEQETQYF. CDR3 DNA sequence: TGTGCCAGCAGACCAACCATGACTAGTGCGACGGAGCAAGAGACCCAGTACTTC.

This clonotype was seen a few times. This chain joins TRBV5-4 and TRBJ2-1; 7 nucleotides align to TRBD1. Germline lookup yields CDR1 SGHNT and CDR2 YYREEE (reference sequence). Losses at the gene ends were 2 bases for V and 9 bases for J; bases not matched to a gene: 5. CDR3 length equals 13 residues. In DNA, the CDR3 is TGTGCCAGCAGCTTTACAGGGGCTAGTGAGCAGTTCTTC. Its translation: CASSFTGASEQFF.

The V gene is TRBV29-1, the J gene TRBJ1-3; TRBD1 might be the D (5 bases). V lost 4 bases and J lost 0, with 10 bases in between. There are 14 residues in the CDR3. Germline CDR1 SQVTM, CDR2 ANQGSEA. The CDR3, as DNA: TGCAGCGTTGCGGACATGTGCTCTGGAAACACCATATATTTT. Translated, it gives CSVADMCSGNTIYF.